This entry features one T cell receptor (beta chain) sequence. The data were obtained in a study of Ad26.COV2.S vaccination and SARS-CoV-2 variants. The V gene lost 2 bases and the J gene lost 2 bases, with 8 bases spanning the gap. The CDR3 covers 14 residues. Germline loops: CDR1 SGHDT, CDR2 YYEEEE. The protocol was immunoSEQ multiplex PCR, while the TCRdb copy is restricted to in-frame clones and leaves out a portion. The table includes around 340,000 clones, about 89% detected once. Regarding treatment: roughly 18 received Ad26.COV2.S at low or high dose, single or two shots; about 5 received placebo; per-sample allocation not given. Day 63 following the first vaccine or placebo injection was when the samples were taken. A Boston adult aged 18-55 years was the donor. The administered vaccine (an Ad26 vector) expressed Wuhan-strain SARS-CoV-2 spike.

The rearrangement joins TRBV5-6 to TRBJ1-3; D ambiguous. This sequence originates from a person between 18 and 65 years old who received the Ad26.COV2.S COVID-19 vaccine or a placebo. The specimen comprised peripheral blood, sampled in a trial of Ad26.COV2.S vaccine versus placebo. The CDR3 spells CASSLPLPGNTIYF. In nucleotides, the CDR3 is TGTGCCAGCAGCTTACCTTTACCTGGAAACACCATATATTTT.